This TCR beta chain originates from a study of T-cell reconstitution after alpha-beta-depleted transplantation in children. Unique molecular identifiers were built into the TCRbeta library. TCRdb reprocessed the PCR reads via MiXCR and lists one record per CDR3 protein. The sample carries about 270,000 distinct CDR3 sequences, 9.9% recorded once. With 0 bases clipped from V and 15 bases from J, the junction kept 3 bases outside the gene matches. Germline V CDR1 and CDR2: SEHNR, FQNEAQ (reference sequence). The CDR3 consists of 12 residues. This clonotype showed up just a few times. The origin of this receptor is a human donor who donated a stem cell graft to a child with SCID. Source: PBMCs from the stem cell graft donor, taken from the stem cell graft. This rearrangement joins TRBV7-9 to TRBJ2-1; 9 bases line up with TRBD1. This chain's CDR3 is CASSLADRGVFF. As DNA, the CDR3 is TGTGCCAGCAGCTTAGCGGACAGGGGTGTGTTCTTC.